Listed below are T cell receptor beta chains from one sample, sequenced in a study of blood T cells in healthy people across ages. TCRdb reanalysed the 5' RACE reads using MiXCR and keeps one entry per CDR3 protein. The sample lists about 800,000 distinct CDR3 sequences, around 25% seen once, with 3.7% in the top ten. This sample was shared with a second study, whose subject was T cells of mothers and their children.

Source material: blood. These receptors originate from a boy aged 5-17 years in good health. Each CDR3 is given without its conserved first and last residue. The D gene is left open where the match is weak. Size values are once, few and many counts, or a class for expanded clones, and some rows have none.

size | D | J | V | CDR3
. | . | TRBJ2-3 | TRBV3-1 | ASSPLPADTQY
few | . | TRBJ2-1 | TRBV6-2/TRBV6-3 | ASTRGDEQF
few | TRBD1 | TRBJ2-2 | TRBV28 | ASSPGQKGPGELF
few | . | TRBJ2-1 | TRBV21-1 | ASSKEGSKDYNEQF
few | . | TRBJ1-4 | TRBV29-1 | SVDAGVEKAGYAEKLF
. | . | TRBJ1-1 | TRBV6-1 | ATGTTGRRFHTEAF
few | . | TRBJ1-1 | TRBV3-1 | ASSQEKGRGTEAF
. | . | TRBJ2-5 | TRBV6-5 | ASSYGRGRQETQY
medium-sized | TRBD1 | TRBJ2-3 | TRBV18 | ASSPDWDRGSTDTQY
. | . | TRBJ2-1 | TRBV5-1 | ASSLAGLSRQF
few | . | TRBJ2-2 | TRBV6-1 | ASSDFSPGELF
few | TRBD2 | TRBJ2-3 | TRBV24-1 | ATSDRTSGRETDTQY
few | . | TRBJ2-5 | TRBV15 | ATSRGGEETQY
few | . | TRBJ1-5 | TRBV7-3 | ASSSPQQPYSNQPQH
few | . | TRBJ2-1 | TRBV7-9 | ASNLGSVFPNEQF
few | . | . | TRBV12-3/TRBV12-4 | ASSAIPGPRVNEQF
few | TRBD1 | TRBJ2-7 | TRBV6-1 | ASSLTGGAGTRLTYEQY
. | . | TRBJ2-7 | TRBV7-9 | ASSRPVSYEQY
. | TRBD2 | TRBJ2-5 | TRBV7-8 | ASSRPASGSETQY
few | . | TRBJ2-4 | TRBV5-1 | ASSFDREGNIQY
. | . | TRBJ1-2 | TRBV9 | ASSPTGRVHGYT
. | TRBD2 | TRBJ2-3 | TRBV24-1 | ATSDSGLLTDTQY